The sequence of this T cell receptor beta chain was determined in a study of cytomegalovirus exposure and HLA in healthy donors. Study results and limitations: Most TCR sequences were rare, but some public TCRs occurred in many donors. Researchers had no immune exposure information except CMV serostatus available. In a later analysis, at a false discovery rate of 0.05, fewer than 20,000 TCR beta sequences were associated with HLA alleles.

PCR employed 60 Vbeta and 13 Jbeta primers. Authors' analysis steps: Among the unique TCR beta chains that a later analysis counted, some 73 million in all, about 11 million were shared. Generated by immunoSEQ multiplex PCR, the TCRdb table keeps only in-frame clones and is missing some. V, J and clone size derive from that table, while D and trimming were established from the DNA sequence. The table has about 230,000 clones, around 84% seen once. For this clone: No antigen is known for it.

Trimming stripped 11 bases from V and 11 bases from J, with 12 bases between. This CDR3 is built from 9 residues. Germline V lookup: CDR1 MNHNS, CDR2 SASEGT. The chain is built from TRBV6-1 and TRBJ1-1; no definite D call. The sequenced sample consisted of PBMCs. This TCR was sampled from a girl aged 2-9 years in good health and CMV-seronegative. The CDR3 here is CARPTEAFF. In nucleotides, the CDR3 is TGTGCCCGCCCCACGGAGGCTTTCTTT.